The rows below give T cell receptor beta chains drawn from one sample of a study of cytomegalovirus exposure and HLA in healthy donors. Data came from immunoSEQ multiplex PCR; TCRdb stores just in-frame clones and leaves some out. The sample shows approximately 100,000 clones, around 71% of them seen only once. Sequencing was carried out using PBMCs. The origin of the receptors is a boy younger than 18 in good health and CMV-seronegative. The CDR3 runs from the conserved cysteine through the conserved F or W. D genes are given only for firm matches. Size is omitted from some rows. Given values are once, few, many or a class for expanded clones.

V	J	size	D	CDR3	DNA
TRBV4-3	TRBJ1-2	few	.	CASSPGFDRTENGYTF	TGCGCCAGCAGCCCAGGATTCGACAGGACCGAAAATGGCTACACCTTC
TRBV2	TRBJ1-4	once	.	CASSETREKLFF	TGTGCCAGCAGTGAAACACGCGAAAAACTGTTTTTT
TRBV7-2	TRBJ2-7	.	TRBD2	CASSLTSGGTYEQYF	TGTGCCAGCAGTCTGACTAGCGGGGGAACCTACGAGCAGTACTTC
TRBV6-5	TRBJ1-1	.	TRBD1	CASSRQDRGRDEAFF	TGTGCCAGCAGCCGCCAGGACAGGGGACGTGATGAAGCTTTCTTT
TRBV18	TRBJ1-1	.	.	CANRIGVNTEAFF	TGTGCCAACCGGATAGGGGTGAACACTGAAGCTTTCTTT
TRBV29-1	TRBJ1-3	.	TRBD1	CSALGDSSGNTIYF	TGCAGCGCCCTAGGGGACAGCTCTGGAAACACCATATATTTT
TRBV28	TRBJ2-5	.	.	CASSYLVGRQETQYF	TGTGCCAGCAGCTATCTCGTAGGGAGGCAAGAGACCCAGTACTTC
TRBV6-4	TRBJ2-6	few	TRBD1	CASSGTGGSGANVLTF	TGTGCCAGCAGTGGGACAGGGGGCTCTGGGGCCAACGTCCTGACTTTC
TRBV6-6	TRBJ2-1	.	.	CASSQGTLQEQFF	TGTGCCAGCAGCCAGGGGACGCTTCAGGAGCAGTTCTTC
TRBV7-3	TRBJ2-6	.	.	CASSAYSGANVLTF	TGTGCCAGCAGCGCCTACTCTGGGGCCAACGTCCTGACTTTC
TRBV10-1	TRBJ2-5	.	.	CASSESPEETQYF	TGCGCCAGCAGTGAGTCGCCAGAAGAGACCCAGTACTTC
TRBV5-1	TRBJ2-5	.	TRBD1	CASSHQGADRTGGWEETQYF	TGCGCCAGCAGCCATCAGGGCGCGGACCGAACAGGGGGATGGGAAGAGACCCAGTACTTC
TRBV9	TRBJ1-1	few	TRBD1	CASSANTGGWTEAFF	TGTGCCAGCAGCGCTAACACAGGGGGTTGGACTGAAGCTTTCTTT
TRBV5-6	TRBJ2-3	.	.	CASSSQAGATDTQYF	TGTGCCAGCAGCTCACAAGCGGGCGCCACAGATACGCAGTATTTT
TRBV5-4	TRBJ1-4	.	.	CASSLGGLTNEKLFF	TGTGCCAGCAGCTTGGGGGGGCTCACTAATGAAAAACTGTTTTTT
TRBV30	TRBJ1-2	.	TRBD1	CAWSRTGSYTF	TGTGCCTGGAGTAGGACAGGGAGCTACACCTTC
TRBV7-3	TRBJ2-6	.	TRBD1	CASSLTALRGRRPGANVLTF	TGTGCCAGCAGCTTAACCGCCCTCAGGGGGCGAAGGCCTGGGGCCAACGTCCTGACTTTC
TRBV4-1	TRBJ2-2	.	TRBD2	CASSLHPGLAIGELFF	TGCGCCAGCAGCCTTCACCCGGGACTAGCCATCGGGGAGCTGTTTTTT
TRBV6-6	TRBJ1-2	.	TRBD1	CASSYPRQGFNYGYTF	TGTGCCAGCAGTTACCCAAGACAGGGGTTTAACTATGGCTACACCTTC
TRBV6-1	TRBJ2-5	.	TRBD1	CASSQVPGQGGETQYF	TGTGCCAGCAGTCAAGTTCCGGGACAGGGGGGGGAGACCCAGTACTTC
TRBV9	TRBJ2-3	.	.	CASSVGAHTDTQYF	TGTGCCAGCAGCGTAGGGGCCCACACAGATACGCAGTATTTT
TRBV6-4	TRBJ1-5	.	TRBD1	CASSDSDRTGDNQPQHF	TGTGCCAGCAGTGACTCGGACCGGACAGGGGACAATCAGCCCCAGCATTTT
TRBV27	TRBJ1-1	.	TRBD1	CASSHAYRGRNTEAFF	TGTGCCAGCAGTCACGCATACAGGGGACGAAACACTGAAGCTTTCTTT
TRBV10-3	TRBJ1-6	.	TRBD1	CAISETRGIGSPLHF	TGTGCCATCAGTGAGACCAGGGGGATTGGGTCACCCCTCCACTTT
TRBV5-1	TRBJ1-5	few	TRBD1	CASTQTVGTGGSSQPQHF	TGCGCCAGCACCCAAACGGTCGGGACAGGCGGTAGCAGTCAGCCCCAGCATTTT
TRBV28	TRBJ1-5	once	.	CASSLWAGNQPQHF	TGTGCCAGCAGTTTATGGGCAGGGAACCAGCCCCAGCATTTT
TRBV10-3	TRBJ1-2	.	.	CAISETGLANYGYTF	TGTGCCATCAGTGAAACAGGGCTAGCTAACTATGGCTACACCTTC